This TCR beta chain was recorded in a study of T cells in Graves' hyperthyroidism and ophthalmopathy. This CDR3 has 12 amino acids. Looked up from germline, CDR1 is SEHNR and CDR2 is FQNEAQ (reference sequence). Trimming left V 7 bases short and J 2 bases short, with 7 bases between. The TCR beta CDR3 regions underwent amplification using RNA transcripts as the source. TCR CDR3 underwent first-round RT-PCR with the HTBI primer set. Via MiXCR, TCRdb re-called the multiplex PCR reads, giving one row per CDR3 protein. The table records about 290,000 distinct CDR3 sequences, roughly 13% of them present only once. In its sample, this clonotype was seen many times. Its matching antigen is unknown. Findings and limits, study-wide: Most thyroid-expanded clonotypes above 0.001 were also found in blood.

The sample was blood. The V and J genes are TRBV7-9 and TRBJ2-3; D unclear. The source of this sequence is a woman aged 40-49 years with Graves' hyperthyroidism. The CDR3 spells CASTRYTDTQYF. As DNA, the CDR3 is TGTGCCAGCACGCGGTACACAGATACGCAGTATTTT.